This record concerns one TCR beta chain sequence. The authors' processing: By means of reference gene primer amplification, nucleated cell counts were estimated. The assay was immunoSEQ multiplex PCR, and TCRdb's table has in-frame clones only and misses some. V, J and clone size are taken as reported in that table, and D and trimming were inferred from the DNA itself. The sample contains nearly 200,000 clones, roughly 80% of which appear only once. This specimen comes from a study of blood T cell repertoires in COVID-19. Study-wide context: The samples span acute and convalescent COVID-19 from the United States, Italy and Spain. PBMCs, B-cell-depleted T cells, or T cells were the source of the cDNA or gDNA that made up the material.

What was sequenced was peripheral blood. The sequence derives from a human donor in a cohort sampled during active COVID-19.

CDR3 in DNA: TGTGCCAGCATGGGACGGGGACTCCAAGAGACCCAGTACTTC. Translated, it gives CASMGRGLQETQYF. The rearrangement links TRBV3-1 (or the pseudogene TRBV3-2) to TRBJ2-5, with a possible D match to TRBD2 (6 bases). Between the trimmed V and J ends, which lost 7 bases and 1 base, there was a span of 13 bases. Per the germline V gene, CDR1 is LGHDT and CDR2 is YNNKEL (reference sequence). The CDR3 has 14 amino acids.